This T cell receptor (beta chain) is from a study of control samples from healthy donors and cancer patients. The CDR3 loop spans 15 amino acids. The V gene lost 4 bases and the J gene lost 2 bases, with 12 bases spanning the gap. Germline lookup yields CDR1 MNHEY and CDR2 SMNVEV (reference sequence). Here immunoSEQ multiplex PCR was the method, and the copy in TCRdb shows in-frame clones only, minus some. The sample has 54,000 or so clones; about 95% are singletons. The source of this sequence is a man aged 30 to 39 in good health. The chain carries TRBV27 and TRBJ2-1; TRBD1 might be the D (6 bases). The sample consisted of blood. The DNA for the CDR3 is TGTGCCAGCAGTTCACAGGGATTGGCCTACAATGAGCAGTTCTTC. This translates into CASSSQGLAYNEQFF.